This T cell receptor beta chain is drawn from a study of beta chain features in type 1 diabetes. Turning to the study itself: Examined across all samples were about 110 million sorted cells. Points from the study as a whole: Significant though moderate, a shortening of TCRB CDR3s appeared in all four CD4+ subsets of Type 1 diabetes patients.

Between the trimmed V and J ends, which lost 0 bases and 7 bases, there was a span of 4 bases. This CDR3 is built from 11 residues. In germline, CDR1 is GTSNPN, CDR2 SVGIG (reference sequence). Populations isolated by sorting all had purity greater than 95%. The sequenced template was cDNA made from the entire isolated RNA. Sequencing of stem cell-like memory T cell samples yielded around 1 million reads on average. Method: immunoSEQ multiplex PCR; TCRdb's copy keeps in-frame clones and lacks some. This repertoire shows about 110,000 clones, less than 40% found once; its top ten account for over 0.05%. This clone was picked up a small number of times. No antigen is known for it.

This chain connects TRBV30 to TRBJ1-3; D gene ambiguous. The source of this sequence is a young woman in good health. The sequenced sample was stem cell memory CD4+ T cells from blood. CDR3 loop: CAWSVLNTIYF. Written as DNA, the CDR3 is TGTGCCTGGAGTGTACTCAACACCATATATTTT.